This entry concerns a single TCR beta chain. Its specificity is not known. Clones were read by immunoSEQ multiplex PCR, and TCRdb kept only the in-frame ones, dropping some. The sample includes about 100,000 clones, 87% of them seen just once. This record comes from a study of identifying expanded T cells in peripheral blood. General study findings and limits: Roughly 1.1 clones differed between technical replicates, versus about 15 and 19 over time.

The source material was blood. This clonotype originated in a person between 18 and 70 years old in good health.

The CDR3 coding sequence is TGTGCCTGGACGGGGGTGGACCGAATGTTGGGTAATTCACCCCTCCACTTT. Its protein product is CAWTGVDRMLGNSPLHF. The chain links TRBV30 to TRBJ1-6, with D perhaps matching TRBD1 (5 bases). The germline gives CDR1 GTSNPN, CDR2 SVGIG (reference sequence). V was cut by 4 bases and J by 6 bases, with 22 bases left in between. This CDR3 region has 17 residues.